This T cell receptor (beta chain) comes out of a study of T-cell reconstitution after alpha-beta-depleted transplantation in children. This clonotype was counted many times. Construction of the TCRbeta library involved unique molecular identifiers. TCRdb processed the PCR reads anew with MiXCR; each CDR3 protein has one entry. The data contain over 550,000 distinct CDR3 sequences, over 9.5% of them singletons. This CDR3 spans 11 amino acids. Germline V CDR1 and CDR2: MNHNY, SVGAGI (reference sequence). The V end lost 6 bases, the J end lost 3 bases, and 5 bases lay between the germline ends. The sample in question was PBMCs from the stem cell graft donor, obtained from the stem cell graft. The TCR comes from a human donor who donated a stem cell graft to a child with acute myeloid leukemia. The chain employs TRBV6-6 and TRBJ2-5; D unclear. CDR3 residues: CASSREETQYF. In nucleotides, the CDR3 is TGTGCCAGCAGCCGAGAAGAGACCCAGTACTTC.